What follows are 3 T cell receptor beta chains derived from one specimen sequenced in a study of PD-1 blockade in classical Hodgkin lymphoma. Regarding time point: cycle 4 day 1 (C4D1), after more than five weeks of nivolumab. There was relapse after autologous stem cell transplantation in every patient, and there was variation in brentuximab vedotin exposure. Method: immunoSEQ multiplex PCR; TCRdb's copy keeps in-frame clones and lacks some. The sample lists over 50,000 clones, nearly 90% occurring once. The input for sequencing was peripheral blood mononuclear cells (PBMCs), taken before the fourth cycle of nivolumab. The receptors here all came from a human donor with classical Hodgkin lymphoma.

The chain uses TRBV5-1 and TRBJ2-2; 8 positions match TRBD1. The ends lost 0 bases at V and 15 bases at J; junction bases unmatched: 10. Germline CDR1 SGHRS, CDR2 YFSETQ. CDR3 length: 14 residues. The CDR3 region is CASSLDSGGGRMFF. The CDR3 DNA reads as TGCGCCAGCAGCTTGGATTCAGGGGGCGGTCGAATGTTTTTT. The whole variable domain, filled in from reference TRBV5-1 and TRBJ2-2, reads KAGVTQTPRYLIKTRGQQVTLSCSPISGHRSVSWYQQTPGQGLQFLFEYFSETQRNKGNFPGRFSGRQFSNSRSEMNVSTLELGDSALYLCASSLDSGGGRMFFGEGSRLTVL.

The chain carries TRBV5-1 and TRBJ2-1, with a possible D match to TRBD2 (6 bases). Germline CDR1 SGHRS, CDR2 YFSETQ. Trimming removed 3 bases at V and 6 bases at J, with 10 bases between. CDR3 length: 13 residues. The chain's CDR3 is CASSSPGSNEQFF. The DNA for the CDR3 is TGCGCCAGCAGCTCGCCCGGGAGCAATGAGCAGTTCTTC.

The rearrangement links TRBV11-2 to TRBJ1-5; D is ambiguous. V was pared by 4 bases and J by 4 bases, with 8 bases between. The CDR3 runs 13 residues. Germline V lookup: CDR1 SGHAT, CDR2 FQNNGV. The CDR3 region has the DNA TGTGCCAGCAGCTCGAGGACGAATCAGCCCCAGCATTTT. Translated, it gives CASSSRTNQPQHF.